The rows below give T cell receptor beta chains drawn from one sample of a study of T cell responses to AZD1222 COVID-19 vaccine. Method: immunoSEQ multiplex PCR; TCRdb's copy keeps in-frame clones and lacks some. Of 80,000 to 95,000 clones listed, approximately 90% were seen once; the top ten hold less than 5.5%. Source: peripheral blood, taken 28 days after the second AZD1222 dose. These receptors originate from an adult who received the AZD1222 COVID-19 vaccine. Each CDR3 is given with its conserved first and last residue. The order of the fields is V gene, clone size, J gene, D gene, CDR3 DNA, CDR3 protein. D genes are given only for firm matches. Where a row states a size, it is once, few, many or the class of an expanded clone; other rows omit it.

V: TRBV10-2
size: once
J: TRBJ2-3
D: .
DNA: TGCGCCAGCAGTGAGTCCCCCGGGGGAGGAGATACGCAGTATTTT
CDR3: CASSESPGGGDTQYF

V: TRBV12-3/TRBV12-4
size: .
J: TRBJ1-6
D: .
DNA: TGTGCCAGCACCCCAGGAATTAATTCACCCCTCCACTTT
CDR3: CASTPGINSPLHF

V: TRBV19
size: .
J: TRBJ2-1
D: .
DNA: TGTGCCAGTAGTATTTTGGGACCAGGGGAGGGATACAATGAGCAGTTCTTC
CDR3: CASSILGPGEGYNEQFF

V: TRBV9
size: .
J: TRBJ1-5
D: .
DNA: TGTGCCAGCAGCGTTACCGGATTTGGCAATCAGCCCCAGCATTTT
CDR3: CASSVTGFGNQPQHF

V: TRBV15
size: .
J: TRBJ2-6
D: .
DNA: TGTGCCACCAGCAGAGGGGACTCTGGGGCCAACGTCCTGACTTTC
CDR3: CATSRGDSGANVLTF

V: TRBV7-2
size: .
J: TRBJ2-7
D: .
DNA: TGTGCCAGCAGCTTAGGAGGTGGGGCGTCAGGGCTTGTTAAGTACTTC
CDR3: CASSLGGGASGLVKYF

V: TRBV7-9
size: .
J: TRBJ2-1
D: .
DNA: TGTGCCAGCAGCGAGTCTCTCTCCTACAATGAGCAGTTCTTC
CDR3: CASSESLSYNEQFF

V: TRBV29-1
size: few
J: TRBJ2-3
D: TRBD2
DNA: TGCAGCGTTGAACCGGGACTAGGGGGCACAGATACGCAGTATTTT
CDR3: CSVEPGLGGTDTQYF

V: TRBV3-1/TRBV3-2
size: .
J: TRBJ1-2
D: .
DNA: TGTGCCAGCAGCCAAGAAGGGGTCGGCTACACCTTC
CDR3: CASSQEGVGYTF

V: TRBV30
size: .
J: TRBJ1-2
D: .
DNA: TGTGCCTGGAGTGGGTCAGGGAGCTACACCTTC
CDR3: CAWSGSGSYTF

V: TRBV19
size: .
J: TRBJ1-4
D: .
DNA: TGTGCCAGTAGTATAATGGGGAATGAAAAACTGTTTTTT
CDR3: CASSIMGNEKLFF

V: TRBV18
size: .
J: TRBJ1-1
D: TRBD1
DNA: TGTGCCAGCTCACCACTGGGACAGCTTGAAGCTTTCTTT
CDR3: CASSPLGQLEAFF

V: TRBV6-5
size: .
J: TRBJ2-1
D: TRBD2
DNA: TGTGCCAGCAACAGACTAGCGCTCTCCTACAATGAGCAGTTCTTC
CDR3: CASNRLALSYNEQFF

V: TRBV14
size: .
J: TRBJ1-5
D: .
DNA: TGTGCCAGCAGCCTGGGGGGAGGGCCCCAGCATTTT
CDR3: CASSLGGGPQHF

V: TRBV27
size: .
J: TRBJ1-2
D: TRBD1
DNA: TGTGCCAGCAGTGGAATTATGAGGGGGCGCGATGGCTACACCTTC
CDR3: CASSGIMRGRDGYTF

V: TRBV4-1
size: .
J: TRBJ1-5
D: .
DNA: TGCGCCAGCAGCCAAGTCGGTTTGGGTCAGCCCCAGCATTTT
CDR3: CASSQVGLGQPQHF

V: TRBV10-1
size: .
J: TRBJ2-3
D: .
DNA: TGCGCCAGCAGAGTTTCTGCCTCGGTAGATACGCAGTATTTT
CDR3: CASRVSASVDTQYF

V: TRBV6-2/TRBV6-3
size: .
J: TRBJ2-1
D: .
DNA: TGTGCCAGCAGTAACCCGTCCAGGGTCAATGAGCAGTTCTTC
CDR3: CASSNPSRVNEQFF

V: TRBV27
size: .
J: TRBJ1-2
D: .
DNA: TGTGCCAGCAGTTTATTTGGCCAGGGAAATGGCTACACCTTC
CDR3: CASSLFGQGNGYTF

V: TRBV4-3
size: .
J: TRBJ2-3
D: TRBD2
DNA: TGCGCCAGCAGCCAAGATCTGTGGTGGCTAGCGGGGGGCATTCGCACAGATACGCAGTATTTT
CDR3: CASSQDLWWLAGGIRTDTQYF

V: TRBV10-3
size: .
J: TRBJ2-1
D: .
DNA: TGTGCCATCAGTGAGGCGCGGGGTGGGAATGAGCAGTTCTTC
CDR3: CAISEARGGNEQFF

V: TRBV6-2/TRBV6-3
size: .
J: TRBJ1-1
D: .
DNA: TGTGCCAGCAGTTCGAGGGCCGAGAACACTGAAGCTTTCTTT
CDR3: CASSSRAENTEAFF